This TCR beta chain was captured in a study of cytomegalovirus exposure and HLA in healthy donors. Amplification used 60 Vbeta primers and 13 Jbeta primers. Repertoires were generated with immunoSEQ multiplex PCR, while TCRdb's copy carries only in-frame clones and drops some. The sample lists under 150,000 clones, 60% to 85% seen once, with 1.8% in the top ten. The CDR3 extends over 16 amino acids. The germline CDR1 and CDR2 sequences are SGHRS and YFSETQ. Trimming cost V 4 bases and J 4 bases; bases outside gene matches: 13. The chain employs TRBV5-1 and TRBJ2-7; 8 nucleotides match TRBD1. Sequencing was performed on PBMCs. The receptor was isolated from a female donor in good health and CMV-seropositive. This CDR3 is CASSVGAQGAGYEQYF. CDR3 nucleotide sequence: TGCGCCAGCAGCGTTGGTGCGCAGGGGGCAGGGTACGAGCAGTACTTC.